This entry is about one T cell receptor beta chain. Documented time point: cycle 4 day 1 (C4D1), after 5 to 7 weeks of nivolumab. Autologous stem cell transplantation was followed by relapse in every patient, and brentuximab vedotin exposure varied. This entry is derived from a study of PD-1 blockade in classical Hodgkin lymphoma. The table came from immunoSEQ multiplex PCR; TCRdb's copy has only in-frame clones and leaves some out. The data contain roughly 56,000 clones, around 90% of them singletons. Per germline, CDR1 SGHRS and CDR2 YFSETQ. The CDR3 length is 16 residues. The V end was cut by 3 bases, the J end by 2 bases, with 17 bases between.

The sequence derives from a human donor with classical Hodgkin lymphoma. The input for sequencing was peripheral blood mononuclear cells (PBMCs), taken before the fourth cycle of nivolumab. This chain joins TRBV5-1 and TRBJ1-1; D not resolved. The CDR3 loop reads CASSWERYGSNTEAFF. CDR3 nucleotide sequence: TGCGCCAGCAGCTGGGAAAGGTACGGGAGCAACACTGAAGCTTTCTTT.